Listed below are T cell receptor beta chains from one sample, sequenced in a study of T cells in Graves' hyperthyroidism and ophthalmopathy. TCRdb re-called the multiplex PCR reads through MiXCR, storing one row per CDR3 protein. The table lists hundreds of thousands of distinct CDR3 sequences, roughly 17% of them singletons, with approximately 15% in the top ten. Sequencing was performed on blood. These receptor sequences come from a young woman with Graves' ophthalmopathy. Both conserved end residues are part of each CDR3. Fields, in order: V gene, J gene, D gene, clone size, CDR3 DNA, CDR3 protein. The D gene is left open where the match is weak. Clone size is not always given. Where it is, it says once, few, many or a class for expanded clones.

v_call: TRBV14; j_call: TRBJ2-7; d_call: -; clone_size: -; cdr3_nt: TGTGCCAGCGCAACCGAGCTGGGTGCCACCTACGAGCAGTACTTC; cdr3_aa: CASATELGATYEQYF
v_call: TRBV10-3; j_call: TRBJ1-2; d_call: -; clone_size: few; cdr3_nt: TGTGCCATCAGTGTCGGGAGGGGAAATGGCGGCTACACCTTC; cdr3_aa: CAISVGRGNGGYTF
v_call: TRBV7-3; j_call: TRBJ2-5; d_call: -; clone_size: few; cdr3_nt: TGTGCCAGCAGCTTATCCGGGAAATGGGAGACCCAGTACTTC; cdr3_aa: CASSLSGKWETQYF
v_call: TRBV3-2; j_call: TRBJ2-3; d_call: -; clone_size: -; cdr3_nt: TGTGCCAGCAGCCAAGTGTGTCTAGCGGGAGGCACCTCTCTCACAGATACGCAGTATTTT; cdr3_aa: CASSQVCLAGGTSLTDTQYF
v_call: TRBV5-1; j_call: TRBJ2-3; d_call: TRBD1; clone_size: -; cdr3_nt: TGCGCCAGCAGCGGGGGAAAGGGGGCCTACACAGATACGCAGTATTTT; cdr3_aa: CASSGGKGAYTDTQYF
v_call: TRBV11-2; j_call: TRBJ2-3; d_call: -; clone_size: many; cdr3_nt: TGTGCCAGCAGCCAAGGGGTAGATACGCAGTATTTT; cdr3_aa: CASSQGVDTQYF
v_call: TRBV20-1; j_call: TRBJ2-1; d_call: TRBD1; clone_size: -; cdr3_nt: TGCAGTGCTATATCCGGGACAGGGGACGTGGAGCAGTTCTTC; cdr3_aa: CSAISGTGDVEQFF
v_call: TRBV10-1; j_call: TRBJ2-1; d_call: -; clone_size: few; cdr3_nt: TGCGCCAGCAGTGAGTCGTCGGGCCGCTCCTACAATGAGCAGTTCTTC; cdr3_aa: CASSESSGRSYNEQFF
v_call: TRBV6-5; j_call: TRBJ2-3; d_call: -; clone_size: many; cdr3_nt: TGTGCCAGCAGTTACTCACCGGGGCCAGATACGCAGTATTTT; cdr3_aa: CASSYSPGPDTQYF
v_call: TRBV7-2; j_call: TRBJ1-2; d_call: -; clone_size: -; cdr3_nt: TGTGCCAGCAGCTTAGGGGGGCCGAACTATGGCTACACCTTC; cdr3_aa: CASSLGGPNYGYTF
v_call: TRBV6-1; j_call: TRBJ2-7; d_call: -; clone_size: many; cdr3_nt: TGTGCCAGCAGTTCTCCGACAGCTTCACTCTCCTACGAGCAGTACTTC; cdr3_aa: CASSSPTASLSYEQYF
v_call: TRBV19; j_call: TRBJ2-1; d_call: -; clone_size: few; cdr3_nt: TGTGCCAGTAGTAAATATCCCGTTAGCTCCTACAATGAGCAGTTCTTC; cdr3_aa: CASSKYPVSSYNEQFF
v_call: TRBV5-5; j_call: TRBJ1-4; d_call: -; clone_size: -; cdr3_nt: TGTGCCAGCAGCTTGATCGACGACGATGAAAAACTGTTTTTT; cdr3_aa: CASSLIDDDEKLFF
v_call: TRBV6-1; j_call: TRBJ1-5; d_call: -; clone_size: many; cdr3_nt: TGTGCCAGCAGTGAAGCGCCCCGGGGACATCAGCCCCAGCATTTT; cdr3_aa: CASSEAPRGHQPQHF
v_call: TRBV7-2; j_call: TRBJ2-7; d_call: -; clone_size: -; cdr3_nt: TGTGCCAGCAGCTTAGGGGGGGCAGGGGGGGCCTACGAGCAGTACTTC; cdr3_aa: CASSLGGAGGAYEQYF
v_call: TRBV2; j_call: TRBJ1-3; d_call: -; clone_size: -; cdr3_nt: TGTGCCAGCAGTTCCGGACGGTCTCCGAATTTT; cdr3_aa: CASSSGRSPNF
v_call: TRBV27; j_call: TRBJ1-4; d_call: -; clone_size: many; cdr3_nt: TGTGCCAGCAATGAGTTTGGGGAGGGGGAGGATGAAAAACTGTTTTTT; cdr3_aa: CASNEFGEGEDEKLFF
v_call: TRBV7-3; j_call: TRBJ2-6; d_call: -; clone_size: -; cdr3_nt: TGTGCCAGCAGCCCCCTCGGGGTGTCGTCTGGGGCCAACGTCCTGACTTTC; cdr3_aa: CASSPLGVSSGANVLTF
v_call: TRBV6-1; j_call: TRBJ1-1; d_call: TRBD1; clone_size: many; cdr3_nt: TGTGCCAGCACCTATTCTACACAGGGGAAGGCTGAAGCTTTCTTT; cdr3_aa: CASTYSTQGKAEAFF
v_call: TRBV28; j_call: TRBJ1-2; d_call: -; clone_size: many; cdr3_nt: TGTGCCAGCAGTTTTCGGACAGTTAGCTATGGCTACACCTTC; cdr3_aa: CASSFRTVSYGYTF
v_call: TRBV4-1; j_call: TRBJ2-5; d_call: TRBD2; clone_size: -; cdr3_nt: TGCGCCAGCAGCCAAGAATGGCTAGCGGGTCAAGAGACCCAGTACTTC; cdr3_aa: CASSQEWLAGQETQYF
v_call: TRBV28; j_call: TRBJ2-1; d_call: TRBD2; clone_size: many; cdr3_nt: TGTGCCAGCAGTTTATTAGCGGGAGAGGGTGAGCAGTTCTTC; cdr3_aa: CASSLLAGEGEQFF
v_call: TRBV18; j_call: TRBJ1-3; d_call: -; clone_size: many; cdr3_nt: TGTGCCAGCTCACCGACATCTTCTGGAAACACCATATATTTT; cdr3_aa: CASSPTSSGNTIYF
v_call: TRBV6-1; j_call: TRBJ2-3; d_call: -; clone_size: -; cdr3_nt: TGTGCCAGCAGTTCGTGGGACCTGGGGGGCACAGATACGCAGTATTTT; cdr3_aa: CASSSWDLGGTDTQYF
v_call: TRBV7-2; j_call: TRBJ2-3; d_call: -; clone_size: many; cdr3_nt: TGTGCCAGCAGCTTCGAGGAGGCAGATACGCAGTATTTT; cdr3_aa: CASSFEEADTQYF
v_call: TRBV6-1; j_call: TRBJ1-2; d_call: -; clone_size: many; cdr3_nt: TGTGCCAGCAGTGAAGCGCTATCGGACTATGGCTACACCTTC; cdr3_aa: CASSEALSDYGYTF
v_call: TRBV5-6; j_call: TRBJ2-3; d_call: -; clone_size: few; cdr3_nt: TGTGCCAGCAGCCCCCGGGACTCCTACACAGATACGCAGTATTTT; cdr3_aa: CASSPRDSYTDTQYF
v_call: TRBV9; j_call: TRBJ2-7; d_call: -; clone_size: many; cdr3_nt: TGTGCCAGCAGCGTAGGAGGAATCTCCTCCTACGAGCAGTACTTC; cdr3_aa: CASSVGGISSYEQYF
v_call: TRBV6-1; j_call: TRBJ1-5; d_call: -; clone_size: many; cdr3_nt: TGTGCCAGCGCACAGTTCAATCAGCCCCAGCATTTT; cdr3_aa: CASAQFNQPQHF
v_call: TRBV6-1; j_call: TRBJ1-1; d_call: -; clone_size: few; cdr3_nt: TGTGCCAGCAGTGAAGCAGGCTCGGTCCTACCTGAAGCTTTCTTT; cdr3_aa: CASSEAGSVLPEAFF
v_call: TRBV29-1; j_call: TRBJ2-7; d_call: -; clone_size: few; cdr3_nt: TGCAGCGTTGTATCCTCCTACGAGCAGTACTTC; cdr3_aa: CSVVSSYEQYF
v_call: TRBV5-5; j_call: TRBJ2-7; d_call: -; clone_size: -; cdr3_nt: TGTGCCAGCGGGGAAACCTCCTACGAGCAGTACTTC; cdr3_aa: CASGETSYEQYF
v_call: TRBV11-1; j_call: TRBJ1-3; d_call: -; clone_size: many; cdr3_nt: TGTGCCAGCAGCTTAGCGAAGAGGGAAACCACTGGAAACACCATATATTTT; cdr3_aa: CASSLAKRETTGNTIYF
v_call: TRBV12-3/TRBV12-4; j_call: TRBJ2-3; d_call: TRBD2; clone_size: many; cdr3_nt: TGTGCCAGCAGCCCGTTTTTATCCGTAGCGGGGGGCCCCCCTCGCACAGATACGCAGTATTTT; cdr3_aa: CASSPFLSVAGGPPRTDTQYF
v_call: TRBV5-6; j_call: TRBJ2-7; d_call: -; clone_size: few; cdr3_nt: TGTGCCAGCAGCTTCTCGGGAGAGGAGTACTTC; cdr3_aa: CASSFSGEEYF